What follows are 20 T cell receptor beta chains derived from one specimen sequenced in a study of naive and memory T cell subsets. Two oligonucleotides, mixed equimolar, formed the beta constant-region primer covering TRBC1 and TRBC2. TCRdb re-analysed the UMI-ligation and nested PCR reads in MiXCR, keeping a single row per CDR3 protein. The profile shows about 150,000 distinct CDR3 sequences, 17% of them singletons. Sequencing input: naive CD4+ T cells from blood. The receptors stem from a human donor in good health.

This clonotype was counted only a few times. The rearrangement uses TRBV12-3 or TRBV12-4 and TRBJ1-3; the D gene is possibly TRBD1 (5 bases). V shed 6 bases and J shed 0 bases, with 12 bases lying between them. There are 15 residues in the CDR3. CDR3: CASRPRVLSGNTIYF. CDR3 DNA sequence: TGTGCCAGCAGACCCAGGGTACTCTCTGGAAACACCATATATTTT.

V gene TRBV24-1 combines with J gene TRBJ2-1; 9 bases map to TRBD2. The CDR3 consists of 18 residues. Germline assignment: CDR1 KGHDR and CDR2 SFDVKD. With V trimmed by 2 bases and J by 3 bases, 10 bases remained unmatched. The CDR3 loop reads CATSDSPGSGGIYNEQFF. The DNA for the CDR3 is TGTGCCACCAGTGATTCCCCAGGCAGCGGGGGGATCTACAATGAGCAGTTCTTC.

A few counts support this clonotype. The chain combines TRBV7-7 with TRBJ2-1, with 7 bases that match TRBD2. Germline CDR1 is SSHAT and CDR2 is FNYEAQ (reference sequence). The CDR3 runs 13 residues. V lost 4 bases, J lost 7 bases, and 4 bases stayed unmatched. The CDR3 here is CASSSGLENEQFF. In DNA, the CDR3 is TGTGCCAGCAGCTCCGGACTAGAAAATGAGCAGTTCTTC. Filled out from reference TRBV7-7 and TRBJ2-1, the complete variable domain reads GAGVSQSPRYKVTKRGQDVTLRCDPISSHATLYWYQQALGQGPEFLTYFNYEAQPDKSGLPSDRFSAERPEGSISTLTIQRTEQRDSAMYRCASSSGLENEQFFGPGTRLTVL.

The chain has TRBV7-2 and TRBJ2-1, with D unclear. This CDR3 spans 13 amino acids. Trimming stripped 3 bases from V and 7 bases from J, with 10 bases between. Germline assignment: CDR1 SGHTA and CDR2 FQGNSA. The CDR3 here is CASSFGEWNEQFF. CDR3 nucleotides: TGTGCCAGCAGCTTTGGTGAATGGAATGAGCAGTTCTTC.

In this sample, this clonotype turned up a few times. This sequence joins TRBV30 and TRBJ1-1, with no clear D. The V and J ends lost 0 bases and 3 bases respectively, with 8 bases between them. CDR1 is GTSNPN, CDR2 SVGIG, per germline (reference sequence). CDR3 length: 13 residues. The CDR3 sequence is CAWSVRSDTEAFF. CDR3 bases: TGTGCCTGGAGTGTTAGGTCAGACACTGAAGCTTTCTTT.

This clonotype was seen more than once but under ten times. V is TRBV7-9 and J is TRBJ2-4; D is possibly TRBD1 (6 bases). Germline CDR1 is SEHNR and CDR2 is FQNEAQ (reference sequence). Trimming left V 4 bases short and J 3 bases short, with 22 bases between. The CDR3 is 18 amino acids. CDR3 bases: TGTGCCAGCAGCTGGGGCCGAGGGGGTCAGGATGGCAAAAACATTCAGTACTTC. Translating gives CASSWGRGGQDGKNIQYF.

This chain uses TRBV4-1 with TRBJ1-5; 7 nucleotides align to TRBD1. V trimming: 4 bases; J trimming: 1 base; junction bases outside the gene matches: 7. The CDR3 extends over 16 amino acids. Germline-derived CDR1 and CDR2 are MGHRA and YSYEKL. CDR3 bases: TGCGCCAGCAGCCGAAGGCTACAGGGGAGCAATCAGCCCCAGCATTTT. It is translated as CASSRRLQGSNQPQHF.

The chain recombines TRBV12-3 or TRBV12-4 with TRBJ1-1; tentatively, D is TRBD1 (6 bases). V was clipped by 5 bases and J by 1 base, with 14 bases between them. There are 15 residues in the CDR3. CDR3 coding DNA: TGTGCCAGCAGTCCGACTGGACAGAGGAACACTGAAGCTTTCTTT. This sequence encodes CASSPTGQRNTEAFF.

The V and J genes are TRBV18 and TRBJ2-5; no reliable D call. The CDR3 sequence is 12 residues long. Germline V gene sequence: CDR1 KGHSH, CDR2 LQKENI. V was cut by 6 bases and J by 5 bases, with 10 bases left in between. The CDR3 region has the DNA TGTGCCAGCTCGCCGGTTGAGGAGACCCAGTACTTC. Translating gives CASSPVEETQYF.

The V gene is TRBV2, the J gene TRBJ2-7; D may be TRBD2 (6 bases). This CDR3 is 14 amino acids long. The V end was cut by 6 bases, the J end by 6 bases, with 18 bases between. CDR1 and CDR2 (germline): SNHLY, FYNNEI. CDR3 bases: TGTGCCAGCAGCGCCCGGGACTGCCCGGGCGAGCAGTACTTC. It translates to CASSARDCPGEQYF.

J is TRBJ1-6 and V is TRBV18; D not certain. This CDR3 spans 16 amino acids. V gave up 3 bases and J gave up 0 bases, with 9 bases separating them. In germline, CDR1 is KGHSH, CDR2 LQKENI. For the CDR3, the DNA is TGTGCCAGCTCACCGAACCCAAGCTCCTATAATTCACCCCTCCACTTT. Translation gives CASSPNPSSYNSPLHF.

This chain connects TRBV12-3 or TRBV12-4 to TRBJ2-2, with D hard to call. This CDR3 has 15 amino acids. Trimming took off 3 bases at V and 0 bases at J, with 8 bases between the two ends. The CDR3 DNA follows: TGTGCCAGCAGTTTCGACGTAGCGAACACCGGGGAGCTGTTTTTT. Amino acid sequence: CASSFDVANTGELFF.

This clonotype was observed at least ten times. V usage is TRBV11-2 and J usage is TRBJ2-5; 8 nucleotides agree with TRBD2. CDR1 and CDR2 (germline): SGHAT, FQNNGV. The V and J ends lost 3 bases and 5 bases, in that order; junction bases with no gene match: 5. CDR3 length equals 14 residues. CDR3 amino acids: CASSFRGGPETQYF. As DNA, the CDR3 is TGTGCCAGCAGCTTCCGCGGGGGGCCGGAGACCCAGTACTTC. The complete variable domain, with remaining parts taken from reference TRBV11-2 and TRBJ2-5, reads EAGVAQSPRYKIIEKRQSVAFWCNPISGHATLYWYQQILGQGPKLLIQFQNNGVVDDSQLPKDRFSAERLKGVDSTLKIQPAKLEDSAVYLCASSFRGGPETQYFGPGTRLLVL.

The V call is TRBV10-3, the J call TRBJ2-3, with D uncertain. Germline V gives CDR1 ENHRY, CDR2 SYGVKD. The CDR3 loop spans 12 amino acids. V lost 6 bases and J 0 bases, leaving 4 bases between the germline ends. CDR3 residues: CAISTSTDTQYF. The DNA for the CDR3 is TGTGCCATCAGCACAAGCACAGATACGCAGTATTTT.

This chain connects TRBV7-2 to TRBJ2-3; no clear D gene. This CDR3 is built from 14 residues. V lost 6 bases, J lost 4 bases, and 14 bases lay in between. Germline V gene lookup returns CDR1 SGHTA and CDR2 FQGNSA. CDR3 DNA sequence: TGTGCCAGCAGACCCACTCGTGCCGCAGATACGCAGTATTTT. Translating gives CASRPTRAADTQYF.

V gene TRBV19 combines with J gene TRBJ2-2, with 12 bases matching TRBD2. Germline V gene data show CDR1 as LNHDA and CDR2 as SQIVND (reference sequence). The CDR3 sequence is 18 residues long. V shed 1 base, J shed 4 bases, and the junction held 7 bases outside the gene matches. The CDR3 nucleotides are TGTGCCAGTAGTATAGTCCCGGGACTAGCGGGCGGCACCGGGGAGCTGTTTTTT. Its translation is CASSIVPGLAGGTGELFF.

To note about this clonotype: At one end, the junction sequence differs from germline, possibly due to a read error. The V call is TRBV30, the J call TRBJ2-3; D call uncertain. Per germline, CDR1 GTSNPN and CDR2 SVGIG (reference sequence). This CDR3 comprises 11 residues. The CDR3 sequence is CAWKAYDTQNF. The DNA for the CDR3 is TGTGCCTGGAAAGCTTACGATACGCAGAATTTT.

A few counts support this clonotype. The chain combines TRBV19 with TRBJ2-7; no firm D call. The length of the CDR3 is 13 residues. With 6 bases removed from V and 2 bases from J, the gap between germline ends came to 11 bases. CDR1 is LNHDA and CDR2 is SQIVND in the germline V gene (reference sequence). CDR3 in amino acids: CASRRTDTYEQYF. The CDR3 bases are TGTGCCAGTAGGAGGACGGATACCTACGAGCAGTACTTC. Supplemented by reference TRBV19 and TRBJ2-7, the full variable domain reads DGGITQSPKYLFRKEGQNVTLSCEQNLNHDAMYWYRQDPGQGLRLIYYSQIVNDFQKGDIAEGYSVSREKKESFPLTVTSAQKNPTAFYLCASRRTDTYEQYFGPGTRLTVT.

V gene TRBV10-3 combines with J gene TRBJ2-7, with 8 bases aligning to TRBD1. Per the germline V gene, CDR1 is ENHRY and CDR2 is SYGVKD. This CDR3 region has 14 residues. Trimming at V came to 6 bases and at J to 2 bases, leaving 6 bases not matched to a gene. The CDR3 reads CAISGTGSTYEQYF. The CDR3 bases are TGTGCCATCAGCGGGACAGGTTCCACCTACGAGCAGTACTTC.

The CDR3 reads CASSEGLVRPQFF. The DNA for the CDR3 is TGTGCCAGCAGCGAGGGACTGGTCCGACCGCAGTTCTTC. This chain connects TRBV6-2 or TRBV6-3 to TRBJ2-1, with a tentative D call TRBD2 (6 bases). Trimming took 6 bases from V and 12 from J, leaving 18 bases between them. Germline assignment: CDR1 MNHEY and CDR2 SVGEGT. There are 13 residues in the CDR3.